What follows is one T cell receptor beta chain and its context. This sample was taken from a study of technical replicates of blood from a few donors. The repertoire was sequenced with immunoSEQ multiplex PCR; TCRdb's copy has only in-frame clones and lacks some. The sample lists roughly 90,000 clones; around 92% were seen once. The sequence derives from a human donor in good health. The sequenced sample was T cells isolated from PBMCs.

The CDR3 sequence is CSVVLARNPETQYF. The CDR3 bases are TGCAGCGTTGTACTAGCGCGAAATCCAGAGACCCAGTACTTC. This sequence joins TRBV29-1 and TRBJ2-5; 7 nucleotides align to TRBD2. Germline V gene sequence: CDR1 SQVTM, CDR2 ANQGSEA. The ends lost 4 bases at V and 4 bases at J; junction bases unmatched: 9. The CDR3 has 14 amino acids.